Listed here are 20 T cell receptor beta chains from one sample, sequenced in a study of shared clonotypes between healthy human individuals. Clones were sequenced by immunoSEQ multiplex PCR, and TCRdb holds only the in-frame ones, with some missing. The table shows approximately 1.5 million clones, with under 99% occurring only once. The sample consisted of naive CD4+ T cells sorted from blood. Subset meaning: CD45RA+ positively selected. The source is a man younger than 45 in good health.

This clone was counted a single time. V and J are TRBV27 and TRBJ1-4; 11 bases align to TRBD1. The germline V gene has CDR1 MNHEY and CDR2 SMNVEV (reference sequence). V dropped 1 base and J dropped 12; count of bases not matched to a gene: 19. The CDR3 has 19 amino acids. CDR3 coding DNA: TGTGCCAGCAGTTTATTTTTCACCGGGACAGGGGGTTCGTCCGGGGAACTGTTTTTT. It translates to CASSLFFTGTGGSSGELFF.

Turning to this clone: The sample contains more than one DNA sequence encoding this CDR3. The rearrangement uses TRBV5-1 and TRBJ2-7; 9 bases match TRBD2. This CDR3 has 11 residues. Germline lookup yields CDR1 SGHRS and CDR2 YFSETQ. V lost 8 bases to trimming and J lost 3 bases; unmatched junction nucleotides: 0. The CDR3 DNA reads as TGCGCCAGTAGCGGGGGCTACGAGCAGTACTTC. It is translated as CASSGGYEQYF.

V and J are TRBV30 and TRBJ1-5, with TRBD1 matching 9 bases. The V gene's germline CDR1 is GTSNPN and CDR2 SVGIG (reference sequence). The CDR3 length is 14 residues. Unmatched junction bases numbered 4, after V lost 1 base and J lost 6 bases. The CDR3 bases are TGTGCCTGGAGTGGGGGACAGGGAGCTCAGCCCCAGCATTTT. It is translated as CAWSGGQGAQPQHF.

This chain links TRBV25-1 with TRBJ1-4; 9 positions match TRBD1. This CDR3 has 14 residues. The germline V gene has CDR1 MGHDK and CDR2 SYGVNS. The V segment lost 7 bases and the J segment 3 bases; nucleotides outside the gene matches: 3. The CDR3 coding sequence is TGTGCCAGCACTAGGACAGGGGCTAATGAAAAACTGTTTTTT. It encodes CASTRTGANEKLFF.

Comments on this clone: The conserved final phenylalanine or tryptophan is absent from the CDR3, which likely points to a read error. The limits of the CDR3 on the DNA are not certain, so only TCRdb's listed CDR3 is given. The chain employs TRBV9 and TRBJ1-4; TRBD1 is the table's D call, not checked against the DNA. Germline V gene sequence: CDR1 SGDLS, CDR2 YYNGEE. The CDR3 contains 9 residues when both ends are counted. CDR3 loop: CARGTYQGV.

The chain recombines TRBV5-4 with TRBJ2-2; TRBD1 matches at 9 bases. The CDR3 is 15 amino acids. The junction had 5 bases not matched to a gene; V was cut back by 4 bases and J by 4 bases. CDR1 is SGHNT and CDR2 is YYREEE in the germline V gene (reference sequence). The DNA of the CDR3 is TGTGCCAGCAGCACGGGACAGGGTTTCACCGGGGAGCTGTTTTTT. Protein sequence: CASSTGQGFTGELFF.

The J gene is TRBJ2-7, the V gene TRBV6-1, with 9 positions matching TRBD2. This CDR3 contains 15 residues. The germline gives CDR1 MNHNS, CDR2 SASEGT. J was trimmed by 5 bases and V by 2 bases; bases with no gene match: 7. The CDR3 region is CASSEIAGVNNEQYF. CDR3 DNA: TGTGCCAGCAGTGAAATAGCGGGAGTAAATAACGAGCAGTACTTC.

This chain uses TRBV5-1 with TRBJ2-1; 7 nucleotides agree with TRBD2. The CDR3 is made up of 14 amino acids. The germline V gene has CDR1 SGHRS and CDR2 YFSETQ. The junction had 6 bases not matched to a gene; V was cut back by 0 bases and J by 9 bases. The CDR3 sequence is CASSLVREGGEQFF. The CDR3 DNA reads TGCGCCAGCAGCTTGGTGAGGGAGGGCGGTGAGCAGTTCTTC.

The chain combines TRBV9 with TRBJ1-2; D gene ambiguous. The germline V and J ends were trimmed by 1 base and 6 bases, with 19 bases remaining between them. The CDR3 has 16 residues. Germline V gene data show CDR1 as SGDLS and CDR2 as YYNGEE. The CDR3 loop is CASSVTPHRILDGYTF. The CDR3 DNA sequence: TGTGCCAGCAGCGTAACTCCCCACCGGATCTTAGATGGCTACACCTTC.

The chain carries TRBV6-5 and TRBJ1-4; 7 nucleotides align to TRBD1. V dropped 6 bases and J dropped 5; count of bases not matched to a gene: 6. This CDR3 has 14 amino acids. Per germline, CDR1 MNHEY and CDR2 SVGAGI. The CDR3 nucleotides read TGTGCCAGCAGACCGGGACAGCAGAATGAAAAACTGTTTTTT. Encoded protein: CASRPGQQNEKLFF.

This chain links TRBV5-4 with TRBJ1-2, with 7 bases aligning to TRBD1. The germline CDR1 and CDR2 sequences are SGHNT and YYREEE (reference sequence). This CDR3 is 14 amino acids long. J was trimmed by 4 bases and V by 0 bases; bases with no gene match: 3. The CDR3 nucleotides read TGTGCCAGCAGCTTGGAGGGGGCTGGCTATGGCTACACCTTC. It is translated as CASSLEGAGYGYTF. Full variable domain (missing parts from reference TRBV5-4 and TRBJ1-2): ETGVTQSPTHLIKTRGQQVTLRCSSQSGHNTVSWYQQALGQGPQFIFQYYREEENGRGNFPPRFSGLQFPNYSSELNVNALELDDSALYLCASSLEGAGYGYTFGSGTRLTVV.

The gene calls are TRBV5-4 and TRBJ1-1; possible D gene TRBD1, 6 bases. This CDR3 is 15 amino acids long. Trimming removed 0 bases at V and 0 bases at J, with 9 bases between. The V gene's germline CDR1 is SGHNT and CDR2 YYREEE (reference sequence). DNA for the CDR3: TGTGCCAGCAGCTTGGAACAGGGCATGAACACTGAAGCTTTCTTT. Residues: CASSLEQGMNTEAFF. Variable domain in full (rest from reference TRBV5-4 and TRBJ1-1): ETGVTQSPTHLIKTRGQQVTLRCSSQSGHNTVSWYQQALGQGPQFIFQYYREEENGRGNFPPRFSGLQFPNYSSELNVNALELDDSALYLCASSLEQGMNTEAFFGQGTRLTVV.

The V and J genes are TRBV5-1 and TRBJ2-7; D possibly corresponds to TRBD1 (6 bases). The germline CDR1 and CDR2 sequences are SGHRS and YFSETQ. The CDR3 has 15 residues. V was trimmed by 0 bases and J by 1 base, leaving 11 bases between them. The DNA of the CDR3 is TGCGCCAGCAGCTTGGCGCTAGACAGGTCCTACGAGCAGTACTTC. Translation: CASSLALDRSYEQYF.

This chain uses TRBV28 with TRBJ1-2; 7 positions match TRBD1. This CDR3 contains 14 residues. With 6 bases clipped from V and 5 bases from J, the junction kept 9 bases outside the gene matches. The germline CDR1 and CDR2 sequences are MDHEN and SYDVKM. Here the CDR3 reads CASRSTGALYGYTF. The CDR3 DNA sequence: TGTGCCAGCAGATCAACAGGGGCCCTATATGGCTACACCTTC.

The chain is built from TRBV10-2 and TRBJ2-7, with 7 bases that match TRBD1. This CDR3 has 14 amino acids. The germline V gene has CDR1 WSHSY and CDR2 SAAADI. The junction had 9 bases not matched to a gene; V was cut back by 4 bases and J by 6 bases. The CDR3, as DNA: TGCGCCAGCAGTGGGACAGGAGGAACGTTCGAGCAGTACTTC. Its translation is CASSGTGGTFEQYF.

This chain uses TRBV7-9 with TRBJ1-5; 8 nucleotides line up with TRBD1. Germline assignment: CDR1 SEHNR and CDR2 FQNEAQ (reference sequence). The CDR3 extends over 15 amino acids. V dropped 1 base and J dropped 10; count of bases not matched to a gene: 9. The CDR3 sequence is CASSLGPRGLRPQHF. The CDR3 DNA is TGTGCCAGCAGCTTAGGTCCCAGGGGGCTTCGACCCCAGCATTTT.

The V gene is TRBV5-8, the J gene TRBJ1-2; D is ambiguous. Germline V gives CDR1 SGHTS, CDR2 YDEGEE. The CDR3 is 15 residues long. V dropped 0 bases and J dropped 4 bases, with 13 bases sitting between them. CDR3 DNA: TGTGCCAGCAGCTTGGCGGGGAATGGTGGCTATGGCTACACCTTC. It is translated as CASSLAGNGGYGYTF.

The chain employs TRBV27 and TRBJ2-7; TRBD2 agrees at 9 bases. With V trimmed by 3 bases and J by 3 bases, 12 bases remained unmatched. The CDR3 runs to 17 residues. The germline CDR1 and CDR2 sequences are MNHEY and SMNVEV (reference sequence). The CDR3 region has the DNA TGTGCCAGCAGTTTGTGGAAGTCGGCGGGAGGGATCTACGAGCAGTACTTC. Translated, it gives CASSLWKSAGGIYEQYF.

The genes are TRBV5-1 and TRBJ2-7; the match to TRBD1 covers 7 bases. CDR1 is SGHRS, CDR2 YFSETQ, per germline. This CDR3 contains 14 residues. The ends lost 2 bases at V and 4 bases at J; junction bases unmatched: 6. The CDR3 sequence is CASSFSGTVYEQYF. In DNA form, the CDR3 reads TGCGCCAGCAGCTTTTCCGGGACAGTATACGAGCAGTACTTC. Full variable domain (remainder filled in from reference TRBV5-1 and TRBJ2-7): KAGVTQTPRYLIKTRGQQVTLSCSPISGHRSVSWYQQTPGQGLQFLFEYFSETQRNKGNFPGRFSGRQFSNSRSEMNVSTLELGDSALYLCASSFSGTVYEQYFGPGTRLTVT.

The chain recombines TRBV5-6 with TRBJ2-3, with 10 bases matching TRBD1. Germline V gives CDR1 SGHDT, CDR2 YYEEEE. The CDR3 is 16 residues long. V shed 7 bases, J shed 0 bases, and the junction held 8 bases outside the gene matches. CDR3 bases: TGTGCCAGCGGGCTAGACAGGGGGCGCAGCACAGATACGCAGTATTTT. It yields the protein CASGLDRGRSTDTQYF.